The T cell receptor beta chain under discussion was sequenced for a study of shared clonotypes between healthy human individuals. The CDR3 consists of 12 residues. V lost 4 bases to trimming and J lost 4 bases, with 9 bases between them. CDR1 and CDR2 (germline): SGDLS, YYNGEE. Sequencing was performed with immunoSEQ multiplex PCR; in TCRdb, only in-frame clones are kept and a portion is missing. Of about 680,000 clones listed, under 95% were seen once; the top ten hold approximately 24%. CD45RO negativity and positive selection for CCR7 defined naive CD8 cells, a population that excluded terminally differentiated effector memory CD45RA+ cells. Donation came from healthy HIV-negative adults that had no recent acute infections or vaccinations. Overall study findings and caveats: Represented genetic and exposure-history diversity was restricted by having few donors.

To note about this clone: What it binds is not known.

The receptor comes from a man under 40 in good health. The chain couples TRBV9 to TRBJ2-7, with D possibly matching TRBD1 (5 bases). The sequencing sample was made of naive CD8+ T cells sorted from blood. The CDR3: CASSLGDYEQYF. The CDR3 region has the DNA TGTGCCAGCAGCTTAGGGGATTACGAGCAGTACTTC.